This passage covers 19 T cell receptor beta chains from one sample sequenced in a study of somatic reversion in DOCK8 deficiency. TRB libraries came from one-step amplicon PCR on about 100 ng genomic DNA with EuroClonality-NGS primers. One entry per CDR3 protein, called by TCRdb with MiXCR from the multiplex PCR reads. The table shows around 2,800 distinct CDR3 sequences, with roughly a quarter occurring only once. Material: peripheral blood. All receptors come from a human donor in good health.

Concerning this clonotype itself: This may be a read error, as it is one base from a much larger clone. As the CDR3 is not closed by the conserved phenylalanine or tryptophan, this likely results from a read error. The chain couples TRBV7-9 to TRBJ2-7, with TRBD1 matching 8 bases. CDR3 length: 15 amino acids. With V trimmed by 5 bases and J by 3 bases, 9 bases remained unmatched. The germline CDR1 and CDR2 sequences are SEHNR and FQNEAQ (reference sequence). CDR3: CASSPGDRMVYEQYL. DNA of the CDR3: TGTGCCAGCAGCCCCGGGGACAGGATGGTCTACGAGCAGTACCTC.

This clonotype is medium-sized in the sample. The V and J genes are TRBV5-1 and TRBJ1-1; D gene unclear. V lost 6 bases and J lost 0, with 6 bases in between. Germline-derived CDR1 and CDR2 are SGHRS and YFSETQ. The CDR3 is made up of 12 amino acids. CDR3 DNA: TGCGCCAGCAAAACAGTGAACACTGAAGCTTTCTTT. Amino acids: CASKTVNTEAFF. Complete variable domain (other parts from reference TRBV5-1 and TRBJ1-1): KAGVTQTPRYLIKTRGQQVTLSCSPISGHRSVSWYQQTPGQGLQFLFEYFSETQRNKGNFPGRFSGRQFSNSRSEMNVSTLELGDSALYLCASKTVNTEAFFGQGTRLTVV.

About this clonotype itself: One junction end disagrees with the germline gene, perhaps due to a read error. This rearrangement joins TRBV6-1 to TRBJ2-7; 10 bases map to TRBD1. CDR3 size: 16 residues. The germline CDR1 and CDR2 sequences are MNHNS and SASEGT. CDR3 sequence reads: CASSAPGTGVAYDQYF. CDR3 in DNA: TGTGCCAGCAGCGCCCCCGGGACAGGGGTAGCCTACGACCAGTACTTC.

V gene TRBV12-3 or TRBV12-4 combines with J gene TRBJ2-1; D unclear. Trimming took 4 bases from V and 0 from J, leaving 10 bases between them. This CDR3 spans 15 amino acids. CDR3 in amino acids: CASSYTKSSYNEQFF. The CDR3 DNA follows: TGTGCCAGCAGTTATACTAAGAGCTCCTACAATGAGCAGTTCTTC.

The chain carries TRBV4-1 and TRBJ1-4; D gene unclear. CDR1 and CDR2 from the germline V gene are MGHRA and YSYEKL. The CDR3 is 15 residues long. Trimming stripped 3 bases from V and 5 bases from J, with 13 bases between. The CDR3 DNA is TGCGCCAGCAGCCAGGTATTAGAAAGGAATGAAAAACTGTTTTTT. Encoded protein: CASSQVLERNEKLFF.

Relative to its sample, this clonotype is medium-sized (0.01 to 0.1%). The rearrangement uses TRBV5-4 and TRBJ1-3; D ambiguous. With 4 bases removed from V and 4 bases from J, the gap between germline ends came to 6 bases. Germline values: CDR1 SGHNT, CDR2 YYREEE (reference sequence). The CDR3 consists of 12 residues. The chain's CDR3 is CASSPSGNTIYF. Here the CDR3 DNA reads TGTGCCAGCAGCCCCTCCGGAAACACCATATATTTT.

Points on this clonotype: A much larger clonotype is one base distant, so this may be a read error. The gene calls are TRBV4-1 and TRBJ1-2, with TRBD1 identical over 9 bases. There are 12 residues in the CDR3. In germline, CDR1 is MGHRA, CDR2 YSYEKL. CDR3 DNA: TGCGCCTGCAGCCAAGGACAGGGGGGCTACACCTTC. Encoded protein: CACSQGQGGYTF.

This chain uses TRBV11-2 with TRBJ1-1; D remains unclear. Germline CDR1 reads SGHAT; CDR2 reads FQNNGV. The V end lost 0 bases, the J end lost 1 base, and 3 bases lay between the germline ends. CDR3 size: 13 residues. The CDR3 DNA sequence: TGTGCCAGCAGCTTAGACACGAACACTGAAGCTTTCTTT. Its translation is CASSLDTNTEAFF. Looking up the rest from reference TRBV11-2 and TRBJ1-1 gives the full variable domain: EAGVAQSPRYKIIEKRQSVAFWCNPISGHATLYWYQQILGQGPKLLIQFQNNGVVDDSQLPKDRFSAERLKGVDSTLKIQPAKLEDSAVYLCASSLDTNTEAFFGQGTRLTVV.

This clonotype is large. The V gene is TRBV11-2, the J gene TRBJ1-1; possible D gene TRBD1, 5 bases. V was clipped by 1 base and J by 6 bases, with 15 bases between them. The CDR3 loop spans 15 amino acids. Per germline, CDR1 SGHAT and CDR2 FQNNGV. CDR3 sequence: CASSLGFGLGAEAFF. Here the CDR3 DNA reads TGTGCCAGCAGCTTAGGCTTCGGGCTGGGGGCTGAAGCTTTCTTT.

A note on this clonotype: A much larger clone lies a single base off, so this may be a read error. The chain uses TRBV20-1 and TRBJ1-1; 7 bases agree with TRBD1. The CDR3 contains 13 residues. V gave up 2 bases and J gave up 5 bases; unmatched junction bases: 5. Germline CDR1 is DFQATT and CDR2 is SNEGSKA (reference sequence). CDR3 region: CSARQGGDTEAFF. The CDR3 DNA follows: TGCAGTGCTAGACAGGGGGGAGATACTGAAGCTTTCTTT.

By sample share, this clonotype is medium-sized (0.01 to 0.1%). The rearrangement joins TRBV6-9 to TRBJ1-2, with D perhaps TRBD1 (5 bases). The CDR3 totals 14 residues. The germline gives CDR1 MNHGY, CDR2 SVAAGI. The ends were cut back, 8 bases at V and 1 base at J, with 14 bases in the middle. In DNA form, the CDR3 reads TGTGCCAGCCCTTCAGGGAGAGGTAACTATGGCTACACCTTC. Translated, it gives CASPSGRGNYGYTF.

J is TRBJ2-7 and V is TRBV7-2; 9 positions agree with TRBD2. The CDR3 is 14 residues long. V shed 6 bases, J shed 3 bases, and the junction held 6 bases outside the gene matches. The V gene's germline CDR1 is SGHTA and CDR2 FQGNSA. CDR3 DNA: TGTGCCAGCAGTACGCGGGAGGGCATCTACGAGCAGTACTTC. Its translation: CASSTREGIYEQYF.

This clonotype is categorized as medium-sized. The rearrangement links TRBV28 to TRBJ2-2; D possibly corresponds to TRBD2 (5 bases). The CDR3 consists of 16 residues. CDR1 and CDR2 (germline): MDHEN, SYDVKM. Trimming shortened V by 7 bases and J by 0 bases, and 15 bases separated the two germline ends. The CDR3 reads CASTITGGPNTGELFF. Here the CDR3 DNA reads TGTGCCAGCACCATTACGGGCGGGCCGAACACCGGGGAGCTGTTTTTT.

Concerning this clonotype itself: A read error is possible here, since a much larger clone lies one base away. This chain joins TRBV5-6 and TRBJ2-7, with TRBD1 matching over 7 bases. The trim removed 0 bases at V and 9 bases at J, leaving 9 bases unmatched. This CDR3 spans 14 amino acids. The germline CDR1 and CDR2 sequences are SGHDT and YYEEEE. This CDR3 reads CASSLGQGYFRQYF. The CDR3 coding sequence is TGTGCCAGCAGCTTGGGACAGGGATACTTCAGGCAGTACTTC.

V is TRBV7-9 and J is TRBJ1-5; D remains ambiguous. Per germline, CDR1 SEHNR and CDR2 FQNEAQ (reference sequence). This CDR3 contains 14 residues. Trimming took 1 base from V and 6 from J, leaving 10 bases between them. CDR3 region: CASSLGGVGQPQHF. The DNA of the CDR3 is TGTGCCAGCAGCTTAGGCGGGGTAGGTCAGCCCCAGCATTTT. The whole variable domain, filled in from reference TRBV7-9 and TRBJ1-5, reads DTGVSQNPRHKITKRGQNVTFRCDPISEHNRLYWYRQTLGQGPEFLTYFQNEAQLEKSRLLSDRFSAERPKGSFSTLEIQRTEQGDSAMYLCASSLGGVGQPQHFGDGTRLSIL.

Within the sample, this clonotype is medium-sized. In nucleotides, the CDR3 is TGTGCCAGCAGTTTCATCAGGGACGAGCAGTACTTC. This translates into CASSFIRDEQYF. V and J are TRBV12-3 or TRBV12-4 and TRBJ2-7, with D perhaps matching TRBD1 (5 bases). The V end lost 3 bases, the J end lost 5 bases, and 8 bases lay between the germline ends. The CDR3 consists of 12 residues.

This clonotype rates as medium-sized. CDR3 sequence reads: CSAKDTGVMAEAFF. CDR3 DNA sequence: TGCAGTGCTAAGGACACCGGGGTCATGGCTGAAGCTTTCTTT. V usage is TRBV20-1 and J usage is TRBJ1-1; tentatively, D is TRBD1 (5 bases). V was trimmed by 4 bases and J by 6 bases, leaving 18 bases between them. The CDR3 extends over 14 amino acids. CDR1 is DFQATT, CDR2 SNEGSKA, per germline (reference sequence).

The V call is TRBV20-1, the J call TRBJ1-2, with 9 positions matching TRBD1. There are 13 residues in the CDR3. Germline V CDR1 and CDR2: DFQATT, SNEGSKA (reference sequence). The V and J ends lost 6 bases and 5 bases, in that order; junction bases with no gene match: 7. The CDR3 sequence is CSAAGDREYGYTF. The DNA of the CDR3 is TGCAGTGCCGCGGGGGACAGGGAGTATGGCTACACCTTC.

By share, this clonotype ranks as medium-sized. The chain employs TRBV19 and TRBJ2-7; 7 nucleotides line up with TRBD1. CDR1 and CDR2 (germline): LNHDA, SQIVND (reference sequence). Trimming cost V 3 bases and J 3 bases; bases outside gene matches: 2. The CDR3 extends over 13 amino acids. Here the CDR3 DNA reads TGTGCCAGTAGTATGGGACAGTTCTACGAGCAGTACTTC. Protein: CASSMGQFYEQYF.